These 31 T cell receptor beta chains came from one sample sequenced in a study of regulatory T cells in long-lasting Graves disease. Building the TCR beta libraries relied on iRepertoire HTBI primers, and CDR3 regions underwent Arm-PCR. TCRdb called the multiplex PCR reads again in MiXCR, with one record for every CDR3 protein. The sample includes roughly 510,000 distinct CDR3 sequences, roughly 15% of them seen just once. The time point: newly diagnosed GD, antithyroid drugs for less than 3 months. With RNA extracted from PBMCs as input, the TCR library was made. These sequences were also reported in another study, on T cells in Graves' hyperthyroidism and ophthalmopathy.

The sample here was peripheral blood mononuclear cells (PBMCs), taken at new diagnosis, from a patient treated with antithyroid drugs. All receptors come from a man aged 18 to 30 with Graves disease.

This rearrangement joins TRBV19 to TRBJ2-1; 16 bases agree with TRBD2. Germline loops: CDR1 LNHDA, CDR2 SQIVND (reference sequence). The CDR3 runs 21 residues. V shed 3 bases and J 0 bases; nucleotides not matched to a gene: 11. The CDR3 loop reads CASSIKGLAGGRSSSYNEQFF. CDR3 in DNA: TGTGCCAGTAGTATCAAGGGACTAGCGGGAGGGCGGAGTAGCTCCTACAATGAGCAGTTCTTC. Variable domain in full (rest from reference TRBV19 and TRBJ2-1): DGGITQSPKYLFRKEGQNVTLSCEQNLNHDAMYWYRQDPGQGLRLIYYSQIVNDFQKGDIAEGYSVSREKKESFPLTVTSAQKNPTAFYLCASSIKGLAGGRSSSYNEQFFGPGTRLTVL.

V usage is TRBV4-1 and J usage is TRBJ2-1; TRBD2 matches 12 bases. CDR1 is MGHRA and CDR2 is YSYEKL in the germline V gene. After removal of 1 base from V and 6 bases from J, the junction contained 13 bases not matched to a gene. The CDR3 covers 19 residues. CDR3 nucleotide sequence: TGCGCCAGCAGCCAAGGCGGACTAGCGGGACCTCCAAGGATCAATGAGCAGTTCTTC. Translated: CASSQGGLAGPPRINEQFF.

The rearrangement uses TRBV20-1 and TRBJ1-3, with 10 bases lining up with TRBD1. CDR3 length: 14 residues. J gave up 3 bases and V 5 bases, and 4 bases lay outside the gene matches. CDR1 DFQATT and CDR2 SNEGSKA come from the germline V gene (reference sequence). The CDR3 here is CSARQGAIGNTIYF. The CDR3 DNA reads as TGCAGTGCTCGACAGGGGGCGATTGGAAACACCATATATTTT.

Concerning this clonotype itself: This may be a read error, as it is one base from a much larger clone. The chain carries TRBV27 and TRBJ2-1, with 7 bases lining up with TRBD2. CDR1 and CDR2 (germline): MNHEY, SMNVEV (reference sequence). The J segment lost 10 bases and the V segment lost 2 bases, leaving 5 bases of the junction unmatched. The CDR3 has 13 amino acids. The CDR3 region has the DNA TGTGCCAGCAGTTTAGGGGAGGGGTCCGAGCAGTTCTTC. It is translated as CASSLGEGSEQFF.

This clonotype was counted a few times. This chain uses TRBV6-4 with TRBJ2-1, with TRBD2 matching 8 bases. The CDR3 has 15 amino acids. Germline V CDR1 and CDR2: MRHNA, SNTAGT. Germline trimming cut 8 bases from V and 8 bases from J; bases unmatched to any gene: 14. The CDR3 sequence is CASAPGAGGVYEQFF. DNA of the CDR3: TGTGCCAGCGCCCCGGGGGCGGGAGGAGTCTATGAGCAGTTCTTC.

This clonotype was observed a handful of times. The genes are TRBV28 and TRBJ2-2; 7 bases align to TRBD2. The CDR3 sequence is 17 residues long. Trimming cost V 5 bases and J 1 base; bases outside gene matches: 10. Germline CDR1 MDHEN, CDR2 SYDVKM. CDR3 DNA sequence: TGTGCCAGCAGTCCCCTCTGGGCTAGCGGGAACACCGGGGAGCTGTTTTTT. Its translation is CASSPLWASGNTGELFF.

This clonotype came up many times. The J gene is TRBJ1-1, the V gene TRBV6-2 or TRBV6-3, with D unresolved. Germline V CDR1 and CDR2: MNHEY, SVGEGT. The germline V and J ends were trimmed by 2 bases and 1 base, with 5 bases remaining between them. This CDR3 is built from 13 residues. CDR3 sequence reads: CASSYGSNTEAFF. CDR3 bases: TGTGCCAGCAGTTACGGATCGAACACTGAAGCTTTCTTT.

Turning to this clonotype: A much larger clone lies a single base off, so this may be a read error. The chain links TRBV28 to TRBJ1-3; D call uncertain. Germline V gene sequence: CDR1 MDHEN, CDR2 SYDVKM. V lost 4 bases to trimming and J lost 11 bases, with 9 bases between them. The CDR3 has 11 residues. CDR3 in DNA: TGTGCCAGCAGTTCGAGGAACGCCATATATTTT. Its protein is CASSSRNAIYF.

The chain uses TRBV7-9 and TRBJ1-4, with a possible D match to TRBD1 (6 bases). The CDR3 sequence is 14 residues long. V was pared by 5 bases and J by 7 bases, with 14 bases between. Germline values: CDR1 SEHNR, CDR2 FQNEAQ (reference sequence). CDR3 protein: CASSPGGGGEKLFF. The DNA of the CDR3 is TGTGCCAGCAGCCCCGGAGGGGGTGGTGAAAAACTGTTTTTT.

This clonotype was observed at least ten times. An end of the junction differs from the germline gene, which may be a read error. This chain links TRBV7-7 with TRBJ2-5; the D call may be TRBD1 or TRBD2 (5 bases each). The CDR3 totals 13 residues. From germline, CDR1 is SSHAT and CDR2 FNYEAQ (reference sequence). DNA for the CDR3: TGTGCTAGCAGCCCGGGACCGAAAGAGACCCAGTACTTC. It yields the protein CASSPGPKETQYF. Together with reference TRBV7-7 and TRBJ2-5, the CDR3 gives the full variable domain: GAGVSQSPRYKVTKRGQDVTLRCDPISSHATLYWYQQALGQGPEFLTYFNYEAQPDKSGLPSDRFSAERPEGSISTLTIQRTEQRDSAMYRCASSPGPKETQYFGPGTRLLVL.

This rearrangement joins TRBV5-4 to TRBJ2-3; 7 nucleotides line up with TRBD2. The CDR3 totals 16 residues. Per germline, CDR1 SGHNT and CDR2 YYREEE (reference sequence). V lost 0 bases and J lost 3; bases outside the gene matches: 7. The CDR3 nucleotides are TGTGCCAGCAGCTTGGACGCTAGCGGCCTGACAGATACGCAGTATTTT. This gives the protein CASSLDASGLTDTQYF.

This chain connects TRBV20-1 to TRBJ2-5, with D uncertain. In germline, CDR1 is DFQATT, CDR2 SNEGSKA (reference sequence). The germline V and J ends were trimmed by 2 bases and 5 bases, with 12 bases remaining between them. The CDR3 loop spans 13 amino acids. The CDR3 DNA reads TGCAGTGCTAGATCAGCGTCTAGGGAGACCCAGTACTTC. Amino acid sequence: CSARSASRETQYF.

This clonotype showed up just a few times. This chain uses TRBV6-4 with TRBJ1-4; D unclear. Germline V gene data show CDR1 as MRHNA and CDR2 as SNTAGT. The CDR3 covers 15 residues. Trimming removed 3 bases at V and 7 bases at J, with 15 bases between. CDR3 DNA: TGTGCCAGCAGTGAAGTCTTGGGGAGTGGTGAAAAACTGTTTTTT. This translates into CASSEVLGSGEKLFF.

This clonotype was seen only once. A clone one base away is much larger, so this may be a read error. The V and J genes are TRBV10-3 and TRBJ2-1; 13 bases match TRBD2. This CDR3 is 18 amino acids long. Germline assignment: CDR1 ENHRY and CDR2 SYGVKD. CDR3 residues: CAISEGTSGTSSCNEQFF. The CDR3 nucleotides read TGTGCCATCAGTGAAGGGACTAGCGGGACAAGCTCCTGCAATGAGCAGTTCTTC.

In this sample, this clonotype turned up many times. V usage is TRBV12-3 or TRBV12-4 and J usage is TRBJ2-7; 7 bases are shared with TRBD2. CDR3 length: 13 residues. J was trimmed by 6 bases and V by 7 bases; bases with no gene match: 9. CDR3 loop: CASMHSGGAEQYF. For the CDR3, the DNA is TGTGCCAGCATGCACTCGGGGGGTGCCGAGCAGTACTTC.

This clonotype was counted between two and nine times. V gene TRBV7-2 combines with J gene TRBJ1-3; no reliable D call. Germline-derived CDR1 and CDR2 are SGHTA and FQGNSA. The CDR3 extends over 13 amino acids. Trimming stripped 4 bases from V and 4 bases from J, with 8 bases between. CDR3: CASSSHRGNTIYF. The CDR3 DNA follows: TGTGCCAGCAGCTCCCATAGGGGAAACACCATATATTTT. Variable domain in full (rest from reference TRBV7-2 and TRBJ1-3): GAGVSQSPSNKVTEKGKDVELRCDPISGHTALYWYRQSLGQGLEFLIYFQGNSAPDKSGLPSDRFSAERTGGSVSTLTIQRTQQEDSAVYLCASSSHRGNTIYFGEGSWLTVV.

This clonotype occurred many times. The V and J genes are TRBV12-3 or TRBV12-4 and TRBJ1-1; TRBD1 agrees at 9 bases. Unmatched junction bases numbered 7, after V lost 6 bases and J lost 2 bases. The CDR3 covers 15 residues. The CDR3 loop reads CASRMGQGQNTEAFF. The CDR3 DNA reads TGTGCCAGCAGAATGGGACAGGGCCAAAACACTGAAGCTTTCTTT.

This clonotype was seen a handful of times. This chain joins TRBV6-1 and TRBJ1-4; 9 nucleotides agree with TRBD1. V shed 7 bases and J 7 bases; nucleotides not matched to a gene: 10. The CDR3 length is 15 residues. Germline-derived CDR1 and CDR2 are MNHNS and SASEGT. The CDR3 region has the DNA TGTGCCAGCAACCAACAGGGGGCCGGGAGTGAAAAACTGTTTTTT. The encoded protein is CASNQQGAGSEKLFF.

This clonotype was seen only a few times. The chain has TRBV4-1 and TRBJ2-3, with TRBD1 matching over 8 bases. The CDR3 extends over 16 amino acids. Germline CDR1 and CDR2: MGHRA and YSYEKL. The J segment lost 4 bases and the V segment lost 4 bases, leaving 10 bases of the junction unmatched. CDR3 loop: CASSRSGQGFADTQYF. The CDR3 nucleotides are TGCGCCAGCAGCCGTTCAGGACAGGGTTTTGCAGATACGCAGTATTTT.

Many counts were recorded for this clonotype. The chain uses TRBV20-1 and TRBJ2-1; the match to TRBD2 covers 10 bases. This CDR3 comprises 20 residues. Germline V lookup: CDR1 DFQATT, CDR2 SNEGSKA (reference sequence). V lost 0 bases to trimming and J lost 0 bases; unmatched junction nucleotides: 14. The CDR3 region is CSARDRALAGPRGSYNEQFF. As DNA, the CDR3 is TGCAGTGCTAGAGATAGGGCACTAGCGGGGCCGCGTGGCTCCTACAATGAGCAGTTCTTC.

The rearrangement joins TRBV7-2 to TRBJ1-5; 7 nucleotides align to TRBD1. The CDR3 totals 16 residues. In germline, CDR1 is SGHTA, CDR2 FQGNSA. V was pared by 1 base and J by 2 bases, with 5 bases of the junction left unmatched. The CDR3 bases are TGTGCCAGCAGCTTAGTAGGGACAGTAGGCAATCAGCCCCAGCATTTT. Residues: CASSLVGTVGNQPQHF.

This clonotype has a count of ten or more. The DNA of the CDR3 is TGTGCCAGCAGTACTGCCGGGACTACCAATGAGCAGTTCTTC. It is translated as CASSTAGTTNEQFF. The chain combines TRBV5-4 with TRBJ2-1; TRBD2 agrees at 7 bases. Trimming took 5 bases from V and 6 from J; bases not matched to a gene: 8. CDR3 length: 14 residues. The germline V gene encodes CDR1 SGHNT and CDR2 YYREEE (reference sequence). Based on the CDR3 plus reference TRBV5-4 and TRBJ2-1, the full variable domain is ETGVTQSPTHLIKTRGQQVTLRCSSQSGHNTVSWYQQALGQGPQFIFQYYREEENGRGNFPPRFSGLQFPNYSSELNVNALELDDSALYLCASSTAGTTNEQFFGPGTRLTVL.

This clonotype showed up just a few times. The chain combines TRBV12-3 or TRBV12-4 with TRBJ2-7; 7 nucleotides line up with TRBD1. The CDR3 runs to 14 residues. The junction had 12 bases not matched to a gene; V was cut back by 6 bases and J by 7 bases. For the CDR3, the DNA is TGTGCCAGCAGCCCTTGGGACAGTGAATTGGAGCAGTACTTC. Protein: CASSPWDSELEQYF.

This clonotype was recorded many times. The CDR3 DNA follows: TGTGCCAGCAGTCGGACAGACGAGCAGTTCTTC. It codes for CASSRTDEQFF. The gene calls are TRBV3-1 and TRBJ2-1; TRBD1 is a possible D gene (6 bases). The V gene's germline CDR1 is LGHDT and CDR2 YNNKEL (reference sequence). There are 11 residues in the CDR3. V was trimmed by 6 bases and J by 10 bases, leaving 10 bases between them.

The sample holds many counts of this clonotype. This chain connects TRBV3-1 to TRBJ1-1, with TRBD1 as a possible D gene (5 bases). The CDR3 sequence is 13 residues long. Germline V lookup: CDR1 LGHDT, CDR2 YNNKEL (reference sequence). Trimming cost V 3 bases and J 4 bases, with 9 bases left between them. CDR3 amino acids: CASSQGVGTEAFF. CDR3 coding DNA: TGTGCCAGCAGCCAGGGGGTGGGCACTGAAGCTTTCTTT.

In the case of this clonotype: The junction departs from the called germline gene at one end, perhaps through a read error. This chain joins TRBV18 and TRBJ2-3; 7 nucleotides match TRBD1. This CDR3 region has 14 residues. CDR1 KGHSH and CDR2 LQKENI come from the germline V gene. The CDR3 loop is CASSPPTGSDTLYF. CDR3 bases: TGTGCCAGCTCACCACCGACAGGGTCGGATACGCTGTATTTT.

The chain employs TRBV29-1 and TRBJ2-1; 11 bases match TRBD2. The CDR3 covers 16 residues. V dropped 1 base and J dropped 3; count of bases not matched to a gene: 5. Germline V gene lookup returns CDR1 SQVTM and CDR2 ANQGSEA. CDR3 sequence reads: CSVEGSTSGSYNEQFF. In nucleotides, the CDR3 is TGCAGCGTTGAAGGCAGTACTAGCGGGAGCTACAATGAGCAGTTCTTC.

This clonotype was seen only a few times. The J gene is TRBJ2-5, the V gene TRBV5-1; 7 bases are shared with TRBD1. This CDR3 contains 14 residues. J gave up 4 bases and V 4 bases, and 7 bases lay outside the gene matches. Germline V gene data show CDR1 as SGHRS and CDR2 as YFSETQ. The CDR3 spells CASSVTQGRETQYF. As DNA, the CDR3 is TGCGCCAGCAGCGTGACACAGGGGAGAGAGACCCAGTACTTC.

A remark on this clonotype: A much larger clonotype is one base distant, so this may be a read error. The V and J genes are TRBV2 and TRBJ2-3; D might be TRBD2 (5 bases). Germline CDR1 reads SNHLY; CDR2 reads FYNNEI. CDR3 size: 14 residues. The V and J ends lost 4 bases and 4 bases respectively, with 12 bases between them. CDR3 nucleotide sequence: TGTGCCAGCAGTGCCAGCGGTCACGCAGATACGCAGTATTTT. This gives the protein CASSASGHADTQYF.

The chain couples TRBV29-1 to TRBJ1-2, with D unclear. Germline V gene data show CDR1 as SQVTM and CDR2 as ANQGSEA. V was cut by 4 bases and J by 4 bases, with 13 bases left in between. The CDR3 has 13 residues. CDR3 in DNA: TGCAGCGTTGCGATATTGGGGATCTATGGCTACACCTTC. Translating gives CSVAILGIYGYTF.

At least ten counts were recorded for this clonotype. V usage is TRBV27 and J usage is TRBJ2-1; D remains ambiguous. Per the germline V gene, CDR1 is MNHEY and CDR2 is SMNVEV (reference sequence). Trimming cost V 5 bases and J 4 bases, with 12 bases left between them. The CDR3 spans 14 residues. As DNA, the CDR3 is TGTGCCAGCAGTCGTACCGGTGGGTACAATGAGCAGTTCTTC. Its translation: CASSRTGGYNEQFF.